The subject of this entry is one T cell receptor (beta chain). This CDR3 has 14 amino acids. V trimming: 7 bases; J trimming: 0 bases; junction bases outside the gene matches: 3. CDR1 is SNHLY and CDR2 is FYNNEI in the germline V gene. TCRdb reprocessed the 5' RACE reads via MiXCR and lists one record per CDR3 protein. The sample records about 60,000 distinct CDR3 sequences, about 17% being singletons. The data originate from a study of T cells of healthy individuals. This clonotype was obtained from a human donor in good health. The rearrangement links TRBV2 to TRBJ2-4, with 7 bases identical to TRBD2. The CDR3 protein is CASIAGLAKNIQYF. DNA of the CDR3: TGTGCCAGCATAGCGGGTCTAGCCAAAAACATTCAGTACTTC. Full variable domain (rest looked up from reference TRBV2 and TRBJ2-4): EPEVTQTPSHQVTQMGQEVILRCVPISNHLYFYWYRQILGQKVEFLVSFYNNEISEKSEIFDDQFSVERPDGSNFTLKIRSTKLEDSAMYFCASIAGLAKNIQYFGAGTRLSVL.